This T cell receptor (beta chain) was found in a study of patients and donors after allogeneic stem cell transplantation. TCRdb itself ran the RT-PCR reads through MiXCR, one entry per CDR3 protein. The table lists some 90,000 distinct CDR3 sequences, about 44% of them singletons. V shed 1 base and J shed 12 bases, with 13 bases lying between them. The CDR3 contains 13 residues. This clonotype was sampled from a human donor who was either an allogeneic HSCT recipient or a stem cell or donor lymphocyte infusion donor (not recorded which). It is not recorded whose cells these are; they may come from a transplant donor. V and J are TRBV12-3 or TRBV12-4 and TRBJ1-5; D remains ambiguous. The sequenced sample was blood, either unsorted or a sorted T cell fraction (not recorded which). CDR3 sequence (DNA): TGTGCCAGCAGTTTAGGAGGGCTCGGCGGCCAGCATTTT. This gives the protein CASSLGGLGGQHF.